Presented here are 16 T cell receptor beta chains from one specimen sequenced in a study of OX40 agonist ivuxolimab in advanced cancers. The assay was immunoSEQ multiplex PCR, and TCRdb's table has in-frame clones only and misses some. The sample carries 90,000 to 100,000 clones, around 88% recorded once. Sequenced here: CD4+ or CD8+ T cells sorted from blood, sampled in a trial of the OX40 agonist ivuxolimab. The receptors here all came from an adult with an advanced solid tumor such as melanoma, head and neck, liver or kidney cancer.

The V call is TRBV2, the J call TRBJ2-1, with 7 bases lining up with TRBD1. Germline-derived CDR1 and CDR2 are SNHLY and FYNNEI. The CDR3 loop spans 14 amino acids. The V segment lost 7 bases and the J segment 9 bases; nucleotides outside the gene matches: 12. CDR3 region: CASKLEQGSIEQFF. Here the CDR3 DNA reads TGTGCCAGCAAGTTGGAACAGGGGTCGATTGAGCAGTTCTTC.

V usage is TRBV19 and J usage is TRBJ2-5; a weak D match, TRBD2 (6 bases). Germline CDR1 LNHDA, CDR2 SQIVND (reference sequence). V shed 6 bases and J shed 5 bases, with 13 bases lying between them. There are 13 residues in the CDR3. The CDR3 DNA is TGTGCCAGTAGGGGACTGCCTCAGGAGACCCAGTACTTC. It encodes CASRGLPQETQYF.

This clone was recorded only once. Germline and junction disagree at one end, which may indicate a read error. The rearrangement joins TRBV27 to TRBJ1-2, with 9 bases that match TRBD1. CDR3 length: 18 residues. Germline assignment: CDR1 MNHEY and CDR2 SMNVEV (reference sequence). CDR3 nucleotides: TGTGCCAGCAGTTTGCTCGGACAGGGGATTACTGCTAAGTATGGCTACACCTTC. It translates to CASSLLGQGITAKYGYTF.

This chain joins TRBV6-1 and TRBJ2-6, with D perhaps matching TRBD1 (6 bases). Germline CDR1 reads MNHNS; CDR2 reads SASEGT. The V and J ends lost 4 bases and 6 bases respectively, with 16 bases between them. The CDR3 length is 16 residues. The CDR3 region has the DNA TGTGCCAGCAGTGCTCCGATTCCAGGGGCGGCCAACGTCCTGACTTTC. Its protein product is CASSAPIPGAANVLTF.

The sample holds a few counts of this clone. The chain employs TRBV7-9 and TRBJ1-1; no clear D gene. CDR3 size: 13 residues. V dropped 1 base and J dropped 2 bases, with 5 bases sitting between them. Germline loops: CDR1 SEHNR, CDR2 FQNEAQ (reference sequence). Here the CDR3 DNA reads TGTGCCAGCAGCTTAGACACAAACACTGAAGCTTTCTTT. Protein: CASSLDTNTEAFF.

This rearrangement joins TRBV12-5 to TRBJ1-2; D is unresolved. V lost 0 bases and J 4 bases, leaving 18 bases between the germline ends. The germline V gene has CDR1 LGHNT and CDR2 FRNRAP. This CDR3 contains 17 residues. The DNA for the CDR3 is TGTGCTAGTGGTTTGGTATCGCTTACGGGCAGCGCCTATGGCTACACCTTC. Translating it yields CASGLVSLTGSAYGYTF.

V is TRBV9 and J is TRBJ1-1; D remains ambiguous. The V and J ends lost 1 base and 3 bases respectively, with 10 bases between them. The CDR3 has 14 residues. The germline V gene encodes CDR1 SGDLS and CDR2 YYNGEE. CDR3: CASSVTPADTEAFF. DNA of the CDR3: TGTGCCAGCAGCGTAACCCCGGCGGACACTGAAGCTTTCTTT.

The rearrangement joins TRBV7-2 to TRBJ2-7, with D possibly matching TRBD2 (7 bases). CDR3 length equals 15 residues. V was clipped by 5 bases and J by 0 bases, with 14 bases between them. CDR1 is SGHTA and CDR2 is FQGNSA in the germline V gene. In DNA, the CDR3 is TGTGCCAGCAGCCCCTTGGGGGGGGCCTCCTACGAGCAGTACTTC. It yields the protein CASSPLGGASYEQYF.

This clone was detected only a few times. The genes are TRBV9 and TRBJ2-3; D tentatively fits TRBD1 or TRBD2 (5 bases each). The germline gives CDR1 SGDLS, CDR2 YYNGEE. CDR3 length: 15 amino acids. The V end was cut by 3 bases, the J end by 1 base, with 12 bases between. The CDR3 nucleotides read TGTGCCAGCAGCGCCCTAGTGGGGGGCACAGATACGCAGTATTTT. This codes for CASSALVGGTDTQYF. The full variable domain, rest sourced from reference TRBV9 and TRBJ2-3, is DSGVTQTPKHLITATGQRVTLRCSPRSGDLSVYWYQQSLDQGLQFLIQYYNGEERAKGNILERFSAQQFPDLHSELNLSSLELGDSALYFCASSALVGGTDTQYFGPGTRLTVL.

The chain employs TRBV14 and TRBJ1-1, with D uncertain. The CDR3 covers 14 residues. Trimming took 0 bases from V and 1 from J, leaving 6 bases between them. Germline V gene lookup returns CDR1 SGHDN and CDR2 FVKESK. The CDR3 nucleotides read TGTGCCAGCAGCCAAGATCCAGGGAACACTGAAGCTTTCTTT. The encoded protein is CASSQDPGNTEAFF.

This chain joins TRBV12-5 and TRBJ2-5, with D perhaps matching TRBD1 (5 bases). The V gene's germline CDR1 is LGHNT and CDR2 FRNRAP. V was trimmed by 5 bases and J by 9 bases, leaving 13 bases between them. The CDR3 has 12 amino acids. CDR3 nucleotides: TGTGCTAGTGGTCGACAATCAGGGCCCCAGTACTTC. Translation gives CASGRQSGPQYF. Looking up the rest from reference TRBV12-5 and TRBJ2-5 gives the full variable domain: DARVTQTPRHKVTEMGQEVTMRCQPILGHNTVFWYRQTMMQGLELLAYFRNRAPLDDSGMPKDRFSAEMPDATLATLKIQPSEPRDSAVYFCASGRQSGPQYFGPGTRLLVL.

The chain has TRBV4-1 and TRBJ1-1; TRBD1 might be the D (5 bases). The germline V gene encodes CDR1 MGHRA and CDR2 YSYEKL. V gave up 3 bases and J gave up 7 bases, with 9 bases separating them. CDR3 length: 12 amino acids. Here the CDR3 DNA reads TGCGCCAGCAGCCAGACGGGGCTTGAAGCTTTCTTT. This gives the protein CASSQTGLEAFF.

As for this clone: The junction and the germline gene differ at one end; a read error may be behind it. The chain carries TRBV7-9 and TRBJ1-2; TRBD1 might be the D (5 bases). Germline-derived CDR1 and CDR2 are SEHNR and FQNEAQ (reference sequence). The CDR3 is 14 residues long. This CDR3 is CACSSAGMVGGYTF. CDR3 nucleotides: TGTGCCTGCAGCTCTGCAGGGATGGTAGGCGGCTACACCTTC. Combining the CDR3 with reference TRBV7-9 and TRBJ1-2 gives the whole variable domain DTGVSQNPRHKITKRGQNVTFRCDPISEHNRLYWYRQTLGQGPEFLTYFQNEAQLEKSRLLSDRFSAERPKGSFSTLEIQRTEQGDSAMYLCACSSAGMVGGYTFGSGTRLTVV.

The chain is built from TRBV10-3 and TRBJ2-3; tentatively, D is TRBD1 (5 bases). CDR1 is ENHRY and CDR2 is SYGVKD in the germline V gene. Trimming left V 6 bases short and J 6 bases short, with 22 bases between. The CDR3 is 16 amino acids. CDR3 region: CAISDPQGGDRDTQYF. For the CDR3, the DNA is TGTGCCATCAGCGATCCCCAGGGCGGCGACCGGGATACGCAGTATTTT.

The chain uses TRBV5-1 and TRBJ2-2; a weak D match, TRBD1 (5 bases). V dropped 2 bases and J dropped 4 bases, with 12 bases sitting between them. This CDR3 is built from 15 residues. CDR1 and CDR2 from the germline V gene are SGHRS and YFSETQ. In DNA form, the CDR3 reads TGCGCCAGCAGCTTAGGTAGGGGCCCCACCGGGGAGCTGTTTTTT. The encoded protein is CASSLGRGPTGELFF.

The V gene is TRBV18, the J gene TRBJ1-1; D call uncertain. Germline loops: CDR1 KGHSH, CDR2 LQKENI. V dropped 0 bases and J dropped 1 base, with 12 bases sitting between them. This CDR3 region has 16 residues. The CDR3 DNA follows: TGTGCCAGCTCACCACCGGGGTCGGCTTCGAACACTGAAGCTTTCTTT. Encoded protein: CASSPPGSASNTEAFF.